This is a list of T cell receptor beta chains from one sample in a study of OX40 agonist ivuxolimab in advanced cancers. The table came from immunoSEQ multiplex PCR; TCRdb's copy has only in-frame clones and leaves some out. The table has approximately 100,000 clones, more than 80% seen once. The sequencing used CD4+ or CD8+ T cells sorted from blood, collected in a trial of the OX40 agonist ivuxolimab. All receptors come from an adult with an advanced solid tumor such as melanoma, head and neck, liver or kidney cancer. Both conserved end residues are part of each CDR3. The order of the fields is CDR3 length, J gene, V gene, CDR3 protein.

CDR3 length: 16
J gene: TRBJ1-1
V gene: TRBV12-5
CDR3 protein: CASLMDRHMGGTEAFF

CDR3 length: 14
J gene: TRBJ2-3
V gene: TRBV2
CDR3 protein: CASSEASGRDTQYF

CDR3 length: 14
J gene: TRBJ2-7
V gene: TRBV16
CDR3 protein: CASSLLRDREGQYF

CDR3 length: 16
J gene: TRBJ2-2
V gene: TRBV6-6
CDR3 protein: CASINRVGTNTGELFF

CDR3 length: 15
J gene: TRBJ2-3
V gene: TRBV5-1
CDR3 protein: CASSLQGVHTDTQYF

CDR3 length: 13
J gene: TRBJ2-7
V gene: TRBV2
CDR3 protein: CASTRGGKYEQYF

CDR3 length: 16
J gene: TRBJ2-2
V gene: TRBV7-2
CDR3 protein: CASSLVASGPTGELFF

CDR3 length: 19
J gene: TRBJ2-6
V gene: TRBV7-9
CDR3 protein: CASSFLSGGLLSGANVLTF

CDR3 length: 15
J gene: TRBJ2-7
V gene: TRBV6-5
CDR3 protein: CASSYSGTQLYEQYF

CDR3 length: 16
J gene: TRBJ2-2
V gene: TRBV7-6
CDR3 protein: CASSLVVGPNTGELFF

CDR3 length: 11
J gene: TRBJ2-5
V gene: TRBV7-9
CDR3 protein: CASSPQETQYF

CDR3 length: 13
J gene: TRBJ2-7
V gene: TRBV7-2
CDR3 protein: CASSFLEGNEQYF

CDR3 length: 15
J gene: TRBJ2-5
V gene: TRBV5-1
CDR3 protein: CASSYRDREGETQYF

CDR3 length: 14
J gene: TRBJ1-1
V gene: TRBV19
CDR3 protein: CASMQSRRLSEAFF

CDR3 length: 12
J gene: TRBJ2-7
V gene: TRBV5-6
CDR3 protein: CASSSDSYEQYF

CDR3 length: 14
J gene: TRBJ1-5
V gene: TRBV30
CDR3 protein: CAWRGPGYNQPQHF

CDR3 length: 14
J gene: TRBJ2-1
V gene: TRBV7-2
CDR3 protein: CASSLRGGYNEQFF

CDR3 length: 15
J gene: TRBJ1-4
V gene: TRBV18
CDR3 protein: CASSPPGSQGQKLFF

CDR3 length: 13
J gene: TRBJ2-1
V gene: TRBV5-1
CDR3 protein: CASSSLAYNEQFF

CDR3 length: 15
J gene: TRBJ1-5
V gene: TRBV2
CDR3 protein: CASTATVSSNQPQHF

CDR3 length: 13
J gene: TRBJ1-5
V gene: TRBV10-3
CDR3 protein: CAITGGVSQPQHF

CDR3 length: 15
J gene: TRBJ1-5
V gene: TRBV6-1
CDR3 protein: CASTAWAGGDQPQHF

CDR3 length: 14
J gene: TRBJ2-7
V gene: TRBV7-7
CDR3 protein: CASSRDFSSYEQYF

CDR3 length: 15
J gene: TRBJ2-1
V gene: TRBV18
CDR3 protein: CASSVVRGRMNEQFF

CDR3 length: 14
J gene: TRBJ2-3
V gene: TRBV9
CDR3 protein: CASSASGVGDTQYF

CDR3 length: 17
J gene: TRBJ2-5
V gene: TRBV7-2
CDR3 protein: CASSLAGTSGRGGTQYF